These 4 T cell receptor beta chains came from one sample sequenced in a study of T-cell reconstitution after alpha-beta-depleted transplantation in children. This sample's TCRbeta library carried unique molecular identifier barcodes. Using its own MiXCR run on the PCR reads, TCRdb lists one record per CDR3 protein. In the table there are 450,000 to 500,000 distinct CDR3 sequences, about 12% of which are singletons. Sequencing used PBMCs from the stem cell graft donor, obtained from the stem cell graft. These receptors were obtained from a human donor who donated a stem cell graft to a child with combined immunodeficiency.

The DNA for the CDR3 is TGTGCCATCAGTGAAACTTGGGCAGGGGGAGACCAAGAGACCCAGTACTTC. Its translation: CAISETWAGGDQETQYF. The chain joins TRBV10-3 to TRBJ2-5; 7 nucleotides match TRBD1. CDR3 length equals 17 residues. CDR1 and CDR2 from the germline V gene are ENHRY and SYGVKD. V lost 3 bases, J lost 0 bases, and 10 bases stayed unmatched.

This clonotype was detected many times. The chain carries TRBV12-3 or TRBV12-4 and TRBJ2-5; D not resolved. The CDR3 covers 12 residues. Trimming stripped 8 bases from V and 5 bases from J, with 12 bases between. CDR3 coding DNA: TGTGCCAGCTCACCACTCCGGGAGACCCAGTACTTC. Its translation is CASSPLRETQYF.

Only a few counts were recorded for this clonotype. The chain joins TRBV24-1 to TRBJ2-2; TRBD1 agrees at 8 bases. Germline assignment: CDR1 KGHDR and CDR2 SFDVKD. V trimming: 5 bases; J trimming: 6 bases; junction bases outside the gene matches: 7. There are 15 residues in the CDR3. DNA for the CDR3: TGTGCCACCAGTGTGGGGCAGGGGGCATCCGGGGAGCTGTTTTTT. Its translation: CATSVGQGASGELFF.

V gene TRBV4-3 combines with J gene TRBJ2-7, with D perhaps being TRBD1 or TRBD2 (7 bases each). Germline assignment: CDR1 LGHNA and CDR2 YSLEER. V shed 1 base and J shed 1 base, with 17 bases lying between them. This CDR3 has 17 residues. CDR3 bases: TGCGCCAGCAGCCAAGGTTTAGGCAGGGGGGGATCCTACGAGCAGTACTTC. Amino acids: CASSQGLGRGGSYEQYF.